The table lists the clone carrying this T cell receptor (beta chain) with many counts. Antigen unknown. TCRdb ran MiXCR on the reads and lists one entry per CDR3 protein. The sample has roughly 630,000 distinct CDR3 sequences, 24% seen once. The sample belongs to a study of T cell repertoires in cytomegalovirus infection. The CDR3 is made up of 15 amino acids. Germline V gives CDR1 SGHVS, CDR2 FNYEAQ. Trimming removed 5 bases from V and 7 bases from J; junction bases left unmatched: 12. Findings and limits, study-wide: Based on cumulative public TCR beta family frequency, carriers of CMV plus the relevant HLA were identified.

Material for sequencing was CD8+ T cells from PBMCs. The genes are TRBV7-6 and TRBJ2-7; 9 nucleotides match TRBD1. The TCR comes from a human donor in good health (CMV status not recorded). Some clones in this sample may be carry-over from other donors' samples. CDR3 coding DNA: TGTGCCAGCAGCCTCGGACAGGGGCGCCTAGAGGAGCAGTACTTC. The encoded protein is CASSLGQGRLEEQYF.